The T cell receptor beta chain described here comes from a study of shared clonotypes between healthy human individuals. Using immunoSEQ multiplex PCR, the repertoire was profiled, and TCRdb retains in-frame clones only, with some absent. The sample comprises a few hundred thousand clones, roughly four fifths of which are singletons, and more than 10% rests with the top ten. Study conclusions and caveats: Exclusively blood specimens were collected; tissue repertoires likely differ.

Of note for this clone: What it binds is unknown.

Sequences were obtained from PBMCs. The sequence derives from a woman between 35 and 50 years old in good health. Some clones in this sample may be carry-over from other donors' samples.

The CDR3 DNA is TGTGCCAGCAGCTCGGGGGACAGGAGCTCCTACGAGCAGTACTTC. Its protein is CASSSGDRSSYEQYF. The gene calls are TRBV11-2 and TRBJ2-7, with 8 bases lining up with TRBD1. This CDR3 comprises 15 residues. V was clipped by 4 bases and J by 0 bases; unmatched bases: 5. From germline, CDR1 is SGHAT and CDR2 FQNNGV.